These T cell receptor beta chains were read from a single sample in a study of glioma-infiltrating T cells after dendritic cell vaccination. Sequenced by immunoSEQ multiplex PCR; TCRdb stores in-frame clones only, minus some. The sample yields 98,000 or so clones, approximately 84% seen once. Sequencing was performed on blood, taken after dendritic cell vaccination. The receptor set was obtained from a human donor with glioblastoma. CDR3s include the opening cysteine and the closing phenylalanine or tryptophan. The order of the fields is V gene, clone size, CDR3 length, J gene, D gene, CDR3 DNA, CDR3 protein. D genes are given only for firm matches. Not all rows give a size; the values are once, few, many and, for expanded clones, a class.

v_gene: TRBV5-1; abundance: NA; len: 14; j_gene: TRBJ2-3; d_gene: TRBD2; CDR3nt: TGCGCCAGCAGCCCGGGACTAGCAGCAGATACGCAGTATTTT; CDR3aa: CASSPGLAADTQYF
v_gene: TRBV18; abundance: NA; len: 13; j_gene: TRBJ1-2; d_gene: TRBD1; CDR3nt: TGTGCCAGCTCACCAGAGACAGGGGATGGCTACACCTTC; CDR3aa: CASSPETGDGYTF
v_gene: TRBV9; abundance: NA; len: 14; j_gene: TRBJ1-1; d_gene: NA; CDR3nt: TGTGCCAGCAACAACGGGGACATGAACACTGAAGCTTTCTTT; CDR3aa: CASNNGDMNTEAFF
v_gene: TRBV13; abundance: once; len: 18; j_gene: TRBJ2-1; d_gene: NA; CDR3nt: TGTGCCAGCAGCCGATTAAACTTAAAGGCAGGAACCATGGATGAGCAGTTCTTC; CDR3aa: CASSRLNLKAGTMDEQFF
v_gene: TRBV4-2; abundance: once; len: 16; j_gene: TRBJ2-3; d_gene: TRBD1; CDR3nt: TGTGCCAGCAGCCAGGGACAGGGAGAGGGCACAGATACGCAGTATTTT; CDR3aa: CASSQGQGEGTDTQYF
v_gene: TRBV28; abundance: NA; len: 14; j_gene: TRBJ1-5; d_gene: NA; CDR3nt: TGTGCCAGCAGGTCAGGGGTCGGCAATCAGCCCCAGCATTTT; CDR3aa: CASRSGVGNQPQHF
v_gene: TRBV5-1; abundance: NA; len: 14; j_gene: TRBJ2-1; d_gene: TRBD1; CDR3nt: TGCGCCAGCACCACAGGGGGCGGTTACAATGAGCAGTTCTTC; CDR3aa: CASTTGGGYNEQFF
v_gene: TRBV6-5; abundance: NA; len: 16; j_gene: TRBJ2-5; d_gene: TRBD2; CDR3nt: TGTGCCAGCAGTTACTCCTTAGCGGGGGGGCAAGAGACCCAGTACTTC; CDR3aa: CASSYSLAGGQETQYF
v_gene: TRBV9; abundance: NA; len: 15; j_gene: TRBJ1-2; d_gene: NA; CDR3nt: TGTGCCAGCAGCGAACCCAGGGCGGCTCTCAATGGCTACACCTTC; CDR3aa: CASSEPRAALNGYTF
v_gene: TRBV19; abundance: NA; len: 13; j_gene: TRBJ1-5; d_gene: TRBD1; CDR3nt: TGTGCCAGTGGACAGGGTTTAGGTCAGCCCCAGCATTTT; CDR3aa: CASGQGLGQPQHF
v_gene: TRBV9; abundance: NA; len: 15; j_gene: TRBJ2-5; d_gene: NA; CDR3nt: TGTGCCAGCAGCGTCGGAATAATGACGGGGGAGACCCAGTACTTC; CDR3aa: CASSVGIMTGETQYF